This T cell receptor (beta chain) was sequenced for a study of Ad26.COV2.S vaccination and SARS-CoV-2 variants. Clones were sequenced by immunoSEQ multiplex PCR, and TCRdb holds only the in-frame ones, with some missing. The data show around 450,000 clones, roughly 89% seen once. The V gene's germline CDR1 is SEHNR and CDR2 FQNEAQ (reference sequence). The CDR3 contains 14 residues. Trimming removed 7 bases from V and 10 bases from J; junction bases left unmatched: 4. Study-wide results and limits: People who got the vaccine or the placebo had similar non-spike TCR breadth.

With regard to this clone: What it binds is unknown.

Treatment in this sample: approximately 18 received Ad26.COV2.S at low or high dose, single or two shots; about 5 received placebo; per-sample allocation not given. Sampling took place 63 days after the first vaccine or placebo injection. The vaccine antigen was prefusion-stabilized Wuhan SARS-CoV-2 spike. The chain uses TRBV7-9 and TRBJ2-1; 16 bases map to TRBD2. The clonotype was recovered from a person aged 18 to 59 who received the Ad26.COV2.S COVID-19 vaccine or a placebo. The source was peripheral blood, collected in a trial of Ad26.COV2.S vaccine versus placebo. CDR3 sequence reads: CASNPGLAGGEQFF. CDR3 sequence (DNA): TGTGCCAGCAACCCGGGACTAGCGGGAGGGGAGCAGTTCTTC.